These 25 T cell receptor beta chains came from one sample sequenced in a study of spatial heterogeneity in lung cancer. As for time point: sample taken at primary tumor resection. Researchers sequenced whole RNA taken from tumor, nontumor lung or frozen PBMC without sorting. TCRdb ran MiXCR on the 5' RACE reads and lists one entry per CDR3 protein. The profile shows some 45,000 distinct CDR3 sequences, about an eighth of them singletons. This specimen was PBMCs, taken at surgery. These receptor sequences come from a female donor with early-stage non-small cell lung cancer.

This clonotype appeared a few times. V gene TRBV27 combines with J gene TRBJ1-5; 10 nucleotides match TRBD1. Trimming took 2 bases from V and 16 from J; bases not matched to a gene: 11. The CDR3 is 14 amino acids. The germline V gene encodes CDR1 MNHEY and CDR2 SMNVEV (reference sequence). The CDR3 nucleotides read TGTGCCAGCAGTTTAATGACAGGGGGCGCCCCCTCCCATTTT. It codes for CASSLMTGGAPSHF.

The rearrangement links TRBV9 to TRBJ1-1; no firm D call. The germline V gene has CDR1 SGDLS and CDR2 YYNGEE. The CDR3 is made up of 14 amino acids. V was cut by 4 bases and J by 1 base, with 11 bases left in between. The DNA of the CDR3 is TGTGCCAGCAGCTTCCACCCGCAGAACACTGAAGCTTTCTTT. Translated: CASSFHPQNTEAFF. Looking up the rest from reference TRBV9 and TRBJ1-1 gives the full variable domain: DSGVTQTPKHLITATGQRVTLRCSPRSGDLSVYWYQQSLDQGLQFLIQYYNGEERAKGNILERFSAQQFPDLHSELNLSSLELGDSALYFCASSFHPQNTEAFFGQGTRLTVV.

This clonotype appeared many times. The chain employs TRBV7-8 and TRBJ2-5, with D unclear. Germline CDR1 SGHVS, CDR2 FQNEAQ. The CDR3 extends over 11 amino acids. V dropped 5 bases and J dropped 4 bases, with 5 bases sitting between them. The CDR3 loop reads CASSSLETQYF. Here the CDR3 DNA reads TGTGCCAGCAGCAGCCTAGAGACCCAGTACTTC.

This clonotype was observed a handful of times. V and J are TRBV6-1 and TRBJ1-6; 11 positions match TRBD1. The CDR3 has 15 residues. Germline V gives CDR1 MNHNS, CDR2 SASEGT. The V gene end was trimmed by 1 base and the J gene end by 7 bases; junction bases not matched to a gene: 0. The CDR3 is CASSEGTGGNSPLHF. Written as DNA, the CDR3 is TGTGCCAGCAGTGAAGGGACAGGGGGCAATTCACCCCTCCACTTT.

The sample holds many counts of this clonotype. The V gene is TRBV2, the J gene TRBJ2-6; no definite D call. The CDR3 totals 14 residues. Trimming removed 4 bases from V and 0 bases from J, with 4 bases in between. CDR1 is SNHLY, CDR2 FYNNEI, per germline. In DNA, the CDR3 is TGTGCCAGCAGTGTGGACTCTGGGGCCAACGTCCTGACTTTC. Protein: CASSVDSGANVLTF.

This clonotype appeared a few times. The V and J genes are TRBV12-3 or TRBV12-4 and TRBJ2-1; 8 nucleotides line up with TRBD2. CDR3 size: 17 residues. The trim removed 6 bases at V and 1 base at J, leaving 11 bases unmatched. The DNA for the CDR3 is TGTGCCAGCAGCCGCACGGGGGGGGCTAGGTCCTACAATGAGCAGTTCTTC. It is translated as CASSRTGGARSYNEQFF.

This clonotype appeared a few times. The genes are TRBV10-3 and TRBJ2-3, with a tentative D call TRBD2 (6 bases). The CDR3 consists of 17 residues. The V gene's germline CDR1 is ENHRY and CDR2 SYGVKD. Trimming removed 2 bases from V and 0 bases from J, with 15 bases in between. The chain's CDR3 is CAISEDYTGESTDTQYF. CDR3 bases: TGTGCCATCAGTGAGGATTACACGGGGGAGAGCACAGATACGCAGTATTTT.

This clonotype was detected many times. V gene TRBV13 combines with J gene TRBJ1-6, with 9 bases matching TRBD1. In germline, CDR1 is PRHDT, CDR2 FYEKMQ (reference sequence). After removal of 5 bases from V and 10 bases from J, the junction contained 9 bases not matched to a gene. This CDR3 comprises 15 residues. Here the CDR3 reads CASSTRDREESPLHF. DNA for the CDR3: TGTGCCAGCAGCACCCGGGACAGGGAGGAATCACCCCTCCACTTT.

On this clonotype: One base away lies a much larger clone, so this may be a sequencing read error. The genes are TRBV12-3 or TRBV12-4 and TRBJ1-5, with D maybe TRBD1 (5 bases). Deletions cut 6 bases from V and 9 bases from J, with 18 bases between. The length of the CDR3 is 14 residues. The CDR3 sequence is CASSRSGPGPPQHF. CDR3 DNA: TGTGCCAGCAGCCGATCGGGGCCGGGTCCGCCCCAGCATTTT.

The chain is built from TRBV6-2 or TRBV6-3 and TRBJ2-2, with D uncertain. The germline CDR1 and CDR2 sequences are MNHEY and SVGEGT. This CDR3 has 14 residues. The germline V and J ends were trimmed by 1 base and 4 bases, with 7 bases remaining between them. CDR3 region: CASSYWVSTGELFF. The CDR3 nucleotides read TGTGCCAGCAGTTACTGGGTTTCCACCGGGGAGCTGTTTTTT.

A few counts support this clonotype. This chain links TRBV12-3 or TRBV12-4 with TRBJ2-2, with 8 positions matching TRBD1. Unmatched junction bases numbered 2, after V lost 5 bases and J lost 6 bases. This CDR3 spans 13 amino acids. CDR3 protein: CASSVTGAGELFF. The CDR3 DNA sequence: TGTGCCAGCAGTGTGACAGGGGCCGGGGAGCTGTTTTTT.

This clonotype was observed at least ten times. The rearrangement uses TRBV7-6 and TRBJ2-3, with 7 positions matching TRBD2. Germline values: CDR1 SGHVS, CDR2 FNYEAQ. The CDR3 is made up of 15 amino acids. Trimming at V came to 5 bases and at J to 4 bases, leaving 9 bases not matched to a gene. The CDR3 DNA is TGTGCCAGCAGCATGAGACTAGCTGGGGCAGATACGCAGTATTTT. It codes for CASSMRLAGADTQYF.

In the case of this clonotype: Sequence at one end of the junction differs from germline and may be a read error. The J gene is TRBJ1-1, the V gene TRBV7-2; D ambiguous. The CDR3 covers 13 residues. CDR1 is SGHTA and CDR2 is FQGNSA in the germline V gene. The CDR3 reads CAGSFQEGTEAFF. In DNA, the CDR3 is TGTGCCGGCAGCTTTCAAGAGGGCACTGAAGCTTTCTTT.

This clonotype was counted many times. This chain uses TRBV4-2 with TRBJ1-1; 8 positions agree with TRBD1. V trimming: 5 bases; J trimming: 6 bases; junction bases outside the gene matches: 8. The length of the CDR3 is 14 residues. The V gene's germline CDR1 is LGHNA and CDR2 YNFKEQ. CDR3 amino acids: CASSSAGGAAEAFF. DNA of the CDR3: TGTGCCAGCAGCTCTGCAGGGGGCGCGGCTGAAGCTTTCTTT.

This clonotype occurred a few times. The chain carries TRBV6-2 or TRBV6-3 and TRBJ2-1; D is unclear. The CDR3 is 11 amino acids. Germline assignment: CDR1 MNHEY and CDR2 SVGEGT. The V gene lost 6 bases and the J gene lost 6 bases, with 6 bases spanning the gap. The CDR3 reads CASSPLNEQFF. CDR3 DNA: TGTGCCAGCAGCCCCCTCAATGAGCAGTTCTTC.

The chain has TRBV2 and TRBJ2-5, with 8 bases lining up with TRBD1. V was clipped by 6 bases and J by 4 bases; unmatched bases: 7. Germline loops: CDR1 SNHLY, CDR2 FYNNEI. The CDR3 totals 14 residues. The DNA of the CDR3 is TGTGCCAGCAGCCGAACAGGGGGGAGAGAGACCCAGTACTTC. Translation: CASSRTGGRETQYF.

This clonotype has more than one count but fewer than ten. The chain has TRBV20-1 and TRBJ1-5; perhaps TRBD1 as D (6 bases). Germline V gives CDR1 DFQATT, CDR2 SNEGSKA (reference sequence). The CDR3 contains 13 residues. Trimming removed 8 bases from V and 0 bases from J, with 11 bases in between. This chain's CDR3 is CSSGTNSNQPQHF. In nucleotides, the CDR3 is TGCAGTTCCGGGACAAATAGCAATCAGCCCCAGCATTTT.

As for this clonotype: A much larger clone lies a single base off, so this may be a read error. The chain combines TRBV7-9 with TRBJ2-1, with 7 bases lining up with TRBD1. Germline V CDR1 and CDR2: SEHNR, FQNEAQ (reference sequence). The CDR3 sequence is 15 residues long. The CDR3 spells CASSEPGQAYNERFF. The CDR3 DNA reads TGTGCCAGCAGCGAGCCTGGACAGGCCTACAATGAGCGGTTCTTC.

The CDR3 DNA reads TGTGCCAGCAGTGGGACAGGAATGTTGGTCGGGCAGTACTTC. Translating it yields CASSGTGMLVGQYF. V is TRBV12-3 or TRBV12-4 and J is TRBJ2-7, with 8 bases aligning to TRBD1. Trimming removed 5 bases from V and 9 bases from J; junction bases left unmatched: 12. This CDR3 is 14 amino acids long.

The J gene is TRBJ2-2, the V gene TRBV7-2; 10 nucleotides agree with TRBD2. Germline loops: CDR1 SGHTA, CDR2 FQGNSA. The CDR3 runs 18 residues. The ends lost 5 bases at V and 3 bases at J; junction bases unmatched: 12. The CDR3 DNA sequence: TGTGCCAGCAGCCTCTCCCTACTAGCGGGGTTGGACACCGGGGAGCTGTTTTTT. Residues: CASSLSLLAGLDTGELFF.

The CDR3 is CASSLRQGGSYNEQFF. In DNA form, the CDR3 reads TGTGCCAGCAGTTTACGACAGGGGGGTTCATACAATGAGCAGTTCTTC. The chain joins TRBV28 to TRBJ2-1, with 9 nucleotides matching TRBD1. Per germline, CDR1 MDHEN and CDR2 SYDVKM. Trimming at V came to 2 bases and at J to 4 bases, leaving 6 bases not matched to a gene. The CDR3 sequence is 16 residues long.

This rearrangement joins TRBV6-2 or TRBV6-3 to TRBJ2-3, with TRBD2 matching 10 bases. V shed 4 bases, J shed 3 bases, and the junction held 4 bases outside the gene matches. Germline CDR1 reads MNHEY; CDR2 reads SVGEGT. The CDR3 runs to 15 residues. For the CDR3, the DNA is TGTGCCAGCAGTTCCGGACTAGCGGTAACAGATACGCAGTATTTT. It is translated as CASSSGLAVTDTQYF.

This chain links TRBV12-3 or TRBV12-4 with TRBJ2-2; no definite D call. The germline V and J ends were trimmed by 3 bases and 7 bases, with 6 bases remaining between them. There are 12 residues in the CDR3. The CDR3 nucleotides are TGTGCCAGCAGTTTTATGGGCGGGGAGCTGTTTTTT. Its translation: CASSFMGGELFF.

The rearrangement joins TRBV19 to TRBJ1-2; the D is unclear. The CDR3 has 13 amino acids. Looked up from germline, CDR1 is LNHDA and CDR2 is SQIVND (reference sequence). V lost 3 bases, J lost 8 bases, and 13 bases lay in between. The CDR3 DNA is TGTGCCAGTAGTATCCGGGCCACCCAGGGCTACACCTTC. Translating gives CASSIRATQGYTF.

This sequence joins TRBV28 and TRBJ2-3, with TRBD2 identical over 8 bases. V lost 5 bases and J lost 4; bases outside the gene matches: 8. The germline V gene has CDR1 MDHEN and CDR2 SYDVKM. The CDR3 is 15 residues long. The CDR3 reads CASSPGGGTSDTQYF. The CDR3 bases are TGTGCCAGCAGTCCGGGGGGGGGCACGTCAGATACGCAGTATTTT.